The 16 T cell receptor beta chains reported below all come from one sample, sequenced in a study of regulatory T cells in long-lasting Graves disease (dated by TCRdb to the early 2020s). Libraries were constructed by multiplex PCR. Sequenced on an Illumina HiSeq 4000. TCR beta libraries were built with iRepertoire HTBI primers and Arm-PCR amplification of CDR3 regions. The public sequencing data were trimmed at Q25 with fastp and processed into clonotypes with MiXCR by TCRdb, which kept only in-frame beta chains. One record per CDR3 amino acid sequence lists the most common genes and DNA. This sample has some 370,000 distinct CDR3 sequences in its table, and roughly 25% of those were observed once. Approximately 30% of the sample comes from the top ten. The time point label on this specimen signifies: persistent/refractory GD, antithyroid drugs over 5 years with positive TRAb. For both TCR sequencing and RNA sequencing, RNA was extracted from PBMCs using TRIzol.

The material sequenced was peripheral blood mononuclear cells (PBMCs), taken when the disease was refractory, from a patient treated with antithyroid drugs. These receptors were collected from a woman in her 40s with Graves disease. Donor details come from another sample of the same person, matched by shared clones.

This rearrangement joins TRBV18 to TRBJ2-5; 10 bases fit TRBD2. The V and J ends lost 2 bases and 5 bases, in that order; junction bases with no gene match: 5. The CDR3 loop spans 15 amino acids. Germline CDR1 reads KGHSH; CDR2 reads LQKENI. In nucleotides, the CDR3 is TGTGCCAGCTCACCAGCTAGCGGGAGTGTCGAGACCCAGTACTTC. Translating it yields CASSPASGSVETQYF.

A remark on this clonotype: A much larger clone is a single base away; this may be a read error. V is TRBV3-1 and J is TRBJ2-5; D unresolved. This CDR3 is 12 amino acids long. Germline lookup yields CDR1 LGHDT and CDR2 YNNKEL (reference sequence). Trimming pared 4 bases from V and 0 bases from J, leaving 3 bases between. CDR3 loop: CASSRNQETQYF. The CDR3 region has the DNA TGTGCCAGCAGCCGGAACCAAGAGACCCAGTACTTC.

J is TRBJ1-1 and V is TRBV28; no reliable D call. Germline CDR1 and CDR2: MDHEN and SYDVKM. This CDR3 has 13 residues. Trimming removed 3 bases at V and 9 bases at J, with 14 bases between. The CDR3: CASSFPGLGKAFF. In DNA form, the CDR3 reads TGTGCCAGCAGTTTCCCCGGATTGGGGAAAGCTTTCTTT. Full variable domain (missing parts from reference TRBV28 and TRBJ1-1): DVKVTQSSRYLVKRTGEKVFLECVQDMDHENMFWYRQDPGLGLRLIYFSYDVKMKEKGDIPEGYSVSREKKERFSLILESASTNQTSMYLCASSFPGLGKAFFGQGTRLTVV.

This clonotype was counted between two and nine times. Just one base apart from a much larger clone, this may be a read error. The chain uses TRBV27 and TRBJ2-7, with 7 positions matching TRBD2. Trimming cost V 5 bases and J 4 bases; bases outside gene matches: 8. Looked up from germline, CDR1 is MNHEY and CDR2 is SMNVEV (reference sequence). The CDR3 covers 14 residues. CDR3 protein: CASSLSGCWYEQYF. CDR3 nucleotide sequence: TGTGCCAGCAGTCTTAGCGGGTGTTGGTACGAGCAGTACTTC.

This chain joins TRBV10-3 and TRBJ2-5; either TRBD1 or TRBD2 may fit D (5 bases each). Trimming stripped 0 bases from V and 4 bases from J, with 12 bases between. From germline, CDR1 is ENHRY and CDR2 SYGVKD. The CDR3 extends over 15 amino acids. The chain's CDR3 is CAISESGDGGETQYF. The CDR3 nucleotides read TGTGCCATCAGTGAGTCTGGGGACGGCGGAGAGACCCAGTACTTC.

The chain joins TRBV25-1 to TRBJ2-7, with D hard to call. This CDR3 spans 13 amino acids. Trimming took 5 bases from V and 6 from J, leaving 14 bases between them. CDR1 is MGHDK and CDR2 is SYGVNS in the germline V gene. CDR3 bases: TGTGCCAGCAGTCCAGACGGTCGTCTCGAGCAGTACTTC. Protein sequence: CASSPDGRLEQYF.

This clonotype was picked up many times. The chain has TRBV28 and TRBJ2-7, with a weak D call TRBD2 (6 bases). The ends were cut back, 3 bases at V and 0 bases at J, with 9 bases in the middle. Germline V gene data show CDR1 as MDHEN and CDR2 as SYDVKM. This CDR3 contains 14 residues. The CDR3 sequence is CASSFPGGSYEQYF. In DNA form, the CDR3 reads TGTGCCAGCAGTTTCCCCGGGGGCTCCTACGAGCAGTACTTC.

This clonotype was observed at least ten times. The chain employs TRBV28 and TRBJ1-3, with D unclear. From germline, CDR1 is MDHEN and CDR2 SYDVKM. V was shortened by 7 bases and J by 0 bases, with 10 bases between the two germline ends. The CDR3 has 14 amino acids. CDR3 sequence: CASIGTLSGNTIYF. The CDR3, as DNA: TGTGCCAGCATCGGAACACTCTCTGGAAACACCATATATTTT.

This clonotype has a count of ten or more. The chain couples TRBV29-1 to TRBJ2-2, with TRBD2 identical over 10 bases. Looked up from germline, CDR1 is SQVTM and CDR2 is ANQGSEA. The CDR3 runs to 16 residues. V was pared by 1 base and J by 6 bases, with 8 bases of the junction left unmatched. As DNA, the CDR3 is TGCAGCGTTGAAGGGGCTAGCGGGAGTCCTTCCGGGGAGCTGTTTTTT. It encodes CSVEGASGSPSGELFF.

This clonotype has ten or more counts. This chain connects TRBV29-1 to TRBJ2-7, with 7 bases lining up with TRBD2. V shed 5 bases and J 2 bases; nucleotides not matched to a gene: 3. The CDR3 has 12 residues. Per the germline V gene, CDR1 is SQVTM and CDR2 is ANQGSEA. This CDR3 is CSVRGRAYEQYF. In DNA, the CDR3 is TGCAGCGTTCGCGGGAGAGCCTACGAGCAGTACTTC.

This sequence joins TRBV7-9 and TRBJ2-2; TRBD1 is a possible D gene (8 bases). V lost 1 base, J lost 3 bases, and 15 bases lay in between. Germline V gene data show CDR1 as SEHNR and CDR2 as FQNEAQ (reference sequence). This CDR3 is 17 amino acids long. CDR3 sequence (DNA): TGTGCCAGCAGCTTAGTCGGACAGGGAGGGGACACCGGGGAGCTGTTTTTT. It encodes CASSLVGQGGDTGELFF. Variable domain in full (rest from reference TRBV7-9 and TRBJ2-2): DTGVSQNPRHKITKRGQNVTFRCDPISEHNRLYWYRQTLGQGPEFLTYFQNEAQLEKSRLLSDRFSAERPKGSFSTLEIQRTEQGDSAMYLCASSLVGQGGDTGELFFGEGSRLTVL.

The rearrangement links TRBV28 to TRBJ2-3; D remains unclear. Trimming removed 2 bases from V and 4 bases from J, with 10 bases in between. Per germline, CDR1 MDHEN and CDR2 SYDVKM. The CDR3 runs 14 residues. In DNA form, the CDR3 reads TGTGCCAGCAGTTTAGGGCTAGTCTCAGATACGCAGTATTTT. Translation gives CASSLGLVSDTQYF.

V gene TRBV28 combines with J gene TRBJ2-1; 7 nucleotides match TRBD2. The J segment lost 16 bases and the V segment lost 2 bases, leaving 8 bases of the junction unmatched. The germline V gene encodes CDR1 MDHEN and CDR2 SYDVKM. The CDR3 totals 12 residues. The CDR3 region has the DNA TGTGCCAGCAGTTTAGGCGGGAGAATCGGATTCTTC. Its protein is CASSLGGRIGFF.

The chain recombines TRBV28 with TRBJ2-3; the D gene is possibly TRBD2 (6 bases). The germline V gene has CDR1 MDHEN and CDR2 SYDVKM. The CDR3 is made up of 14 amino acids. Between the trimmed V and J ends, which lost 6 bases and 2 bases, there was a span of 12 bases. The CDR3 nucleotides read TGTGCCAGCAGGCGGGACCCTTCCACAGATACGCAGTATTTT. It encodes CASRRDPSTDTQYF.

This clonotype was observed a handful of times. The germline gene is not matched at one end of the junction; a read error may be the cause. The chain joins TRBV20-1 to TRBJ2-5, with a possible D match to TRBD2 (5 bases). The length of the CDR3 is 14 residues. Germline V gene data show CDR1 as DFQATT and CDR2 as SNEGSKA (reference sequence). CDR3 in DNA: TGCAGTGCTAGAGCACTCATCCTTGGGGAGACCCTGTACTTC. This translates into CSARALILGETLYF.

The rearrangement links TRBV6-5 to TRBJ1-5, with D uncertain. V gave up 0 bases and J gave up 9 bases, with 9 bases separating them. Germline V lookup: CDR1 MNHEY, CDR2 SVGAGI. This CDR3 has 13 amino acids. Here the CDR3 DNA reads TGTGCCAGCAGTTACTCCCATTATTCGCCCCAGCATTTT. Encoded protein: CASSYSHYSPQHF.